This is a list of T cell receptor beta chains from one sample in a study of shared clonotypes between healthy human individuals. Method: immunoSEQ multiplex PCR; TCRdb's copy keeps in-frame clones and lacks some. Among more than 550,000 clones, around 90% were seen once, and the ten largest hold approximately 22%. The sequenced material came from naive CD8+ T cells sorted from blood. All receptors derive from a man under 40 in good health. The CDR3 runs from the conserved cysteine through the conserved F or W. A D gene is named only where the DNA matches it firmly.

j_call: TRBJ2-1; v_call: TRBV7-9; d_call: TRBD2; cdr3_aa: CASTSGRAVHDEQFF
j_call: TRBJ1-2; v_call: TRBV14; d_call: NA; cdr3_aa: CASSQQATPWQGKGNGYTF
j_call: TRBJ2-1; v_call: TRBV7-9; d_call: TRBD2; cdr3_aa: CASSPSGLDRYEQFF
j_call: TRBJ2-7; v_call: TRBV27; d_call: NA; cdr3_aa: CASSLRASTYEQYF
j_call: TRBJ2-2; v_call: TRBV29-1; d_call: TRBD1; cdr3_aa: CSVVVGGDTGELFF
j_call: TRBJ2-3; v_call: TRBV7-6; d_call: NA; cdr3_aa: CASSLDLTDTQYF
j_call: TRBJ2-3; v_call: TRBV9; d_call: NA; cdr3_aa: CASSRNTDTQYF
j_call: TRBJ2-5; v_call: TRBV11-2; d_call: NA; cdr3_aa: CASSTQKPTDQETQYF
j_call: TRBJ1-2; v_call: TRBV5-6; d_call: NA; cdr3_aa: CASSSWGGSGYTF
j_call: TRBJ2-2; v_call: TRBV12-1; d_call: NA; cdr3_aa: CASSQTLGLAGLNGELFF
j_call: TRBJ1-5; v_call: TRBV6-1; d_call: TRBD1; cdr3_aa: CASIKLQGANQPQHF
j_call: TRBJ2-7; v_call: TRBV27; d_call: NA; cdr3_aa: CASSFQLGGPSYEQYF
j_call: TRBJ2-1; v_call: TRBV7-3; d_call: NA; cdr3_aa: CASSSTGALYNEQFF
j_call: TRBJ2-5; v_call: TRBV5-8; d_call: TRBD2; cdr3_aa: CASRSSGRGRETQYF
j_call: TRBJ1-4; v_call: TRBV27; d_call: TRBD1; cdr3_aa: CASGTQGGFEKLFF
j_call: TRBJ2-1; v_call: TRBV27; d_call: TRBD2; cdr3_aa: CASRGGNSYNEQFF
j_call: TRBJ2-7; v_call: TRBV7-9; d_call: NA; cdr3_aa: CASSLRGEWKEQYF
j_call: TRBJ2-7; v_call: TRBV11-2; d_call: NA; cdr3_aa: CASSFQVGSSYEQYF
j_call: TRBJ1-5; v_call: TRBV7-9; d_call: NA; cdr3_aa: CASSSVDGNQPQHF
j_call: TRBJ2-7; v_call: TRBV7-8; d_call: TRBD2; cdr3_aa: CASSLPSGRPKVLYEQYF
j_call: TRBJ1-2; v_call: TRBV4-3; d_call: NA; cdr3_aa: CASSQELLEIGWNYGYTF
j_call: TRBJ2-5; v_call: TRBV27; d_call: TRBD1; cdr3_aa: CASSRDRGDQETQYF
j_call: TRBJ1-2; v_call: TRBV12-5; d_call: NA; cdr3_aa: CASGLDLPDKGYGYTF
j_call: TRBJ2-2; v_call: TRBV19; d_call: TRBD1; cdr3_aa: CASSISEGAIGELFF
j_call: TRBJ2-1; v_call: TRBV27; d_call: TRBD2; cdr3_aa: CASSFLPGLADTYNEQFF
j_call: TRBJ2-7; v_call: TRBV7-6; d_call: TRBD2; cdr3_aa: CASSSTSGRSGEQYF
j_call: TRBJ2-7; v_call: TRBV9; d_call: TRBD2; cdr3_aa: CASSAETSGRSYEQYF
j_call: TRBJ2-1; v_call: TRBV29-1; d_call: NA; cdr3_aa: CSAALTSFNEQFF
j_call: TRBJ1-2; v_call: TRBV7-9; d_call: NA; cdr3_aa: CASSLEEVHGYTF
j_call: TRBJ2-7; v_call: TRBV7-9; d_call: NA; cdr3_aa: CASSLVGSSYEQYF
j_call: TRBJ1-4; v_call: TRBV2; d_call: TRBD1; cdr3_aa: CASSTNRGISEKLFF
j_call: TRBJ2-3; v_call: TRBV13; d_call: TRBD1; cdr3_aa: CASSFVDRGGDTQYF
j_call: TRBJ2-1; v_call: TRBV7-3; d_call: TRBD2; cdr3_aa: CASSLLAGERNEQFF
j_call: TRBJ1-1; v_call: TRBV27; d_call: NA; cdr3_aa: CASSLGTATEAFF
j_call: TRBJ2-1; v_call: TRBV19; d_call: NA; cdr3_aa: CASRLDSYNEQFF
j_call: TRBJ1-4; v_call: TRBV11-2; d_call: NA; cdr3_aa: CASSLYGDLGEKLFF
j_call: TRBJ2-3; v_call: TRBV7-6; d_call: TRBD2; cdr3_aa: CASSRTSRHTDTQYF
j_call: TRBJ2-1; v_call: TRBV29-1; d_call: TRBD2; cdr3_aa: CSVWASGSPYNEQFF
j_call: TRBJ1-2; v_call: TRBV5-8; d_call: NA; cdr3_aa: CASSPLGGRIYGYTF
j_call: TRBJ2-7; v_call: TRBV4-1; d_call: TRBD2; cdr3_aa: CASSQGRTSGSLNEQYF
j_call: TRBJ1-1; v_call: TRBV29-1; d_call: NA; cdr3_aa: CSEWMVDVFNMNTEAFF
j_call: TRBJ2-7; v_call: TRBV7-9; d_call: NA; cdr3_aa: CASSPSDGILYEQYF
j_call: TRBJ2-3; v_call: TRBV4-1; d_call: NA; cdr3_aa: CASSQEGSGTDTQYF
j_call: TRBJ2-5; v_call: TRBV29-1; d_call: NA; cdr3_aa: CSVEAGVVEETQYF
j_call: TRBJ2-3; v_call: TRBV7-2; d_call: NA; cdr3_aa: CASSSLLVAISDTQYF
j_call: TRBJ1-2; v_call: TRBV21-1; d_call: NA; cdr3_aa: CASSKGGRFGYTF
j_call: TRBJ2-2; v_call: TRBV7-9; d_call: NA; cdr3_aa: CASNGQGPNAGELFF